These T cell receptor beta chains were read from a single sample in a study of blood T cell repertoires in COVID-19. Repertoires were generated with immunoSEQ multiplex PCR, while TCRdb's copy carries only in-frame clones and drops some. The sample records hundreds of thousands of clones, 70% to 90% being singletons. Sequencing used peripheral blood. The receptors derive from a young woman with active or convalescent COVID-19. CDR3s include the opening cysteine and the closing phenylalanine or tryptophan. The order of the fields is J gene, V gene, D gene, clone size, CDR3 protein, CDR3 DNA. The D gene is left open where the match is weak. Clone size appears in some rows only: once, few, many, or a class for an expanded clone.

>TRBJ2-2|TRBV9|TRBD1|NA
CASSVGQGAVGELFF
TGTGCCAGCAGCGTAGGACAGGGGGCAGTCGGGGAGCTGTTTTTT
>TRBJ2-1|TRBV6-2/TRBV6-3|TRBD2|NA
CASSYGPGGVYVNEQFF
TGTGCCAGCAGTTACGGGCCGGGGGGGGTTTACGTCAATGAGCAGTTCTTC
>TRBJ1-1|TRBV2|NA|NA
CASSGGPNTEAFF
TGTGCCAGCAGCGGGGGACCGAACACTGAAGCTTTCTTT
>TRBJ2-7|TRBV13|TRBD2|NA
CASSLASGRNYEQYF
TGTGCCAGCAGCTTAGCTAGCGGGAGGAATTACGAGCAGTACTTC
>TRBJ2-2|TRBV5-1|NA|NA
CASSPRSDTGELFF
TGCGCCAGCAGCCCCAGGTCGGACACCGGGGAGCTGTTTTTT
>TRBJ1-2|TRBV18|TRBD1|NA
CASSPLGQPGVGGYTF
TGTGCCAGCTCACCACTGGGACAGCCGGGGGTTGGTGGCTACACCTTC
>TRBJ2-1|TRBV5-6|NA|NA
CASSLQEGGTYNEQFF
TGTGCCAGCAGCCTTCAGGAGGGAGGAACCTACAATGAGCAGTTCTTC
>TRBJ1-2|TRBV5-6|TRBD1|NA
CASSSDGQGLGVYGYTF
TGTGCCAGCAGCTCGGACGGACAGGGTTTAGGGGTCTATGGCTACACCTTC
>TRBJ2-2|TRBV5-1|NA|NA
CASSLTGSNTGELFF
TGCGCCAGCAGCTTGACAGGGAGTAACACCGGGGAGCTGTTTTTT
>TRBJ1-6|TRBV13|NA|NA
CASSYQGPAYSPLHF
TGTGCCAGCAGCTACCAGGGGCCGGCCTATTCACCCCTCCACTTT
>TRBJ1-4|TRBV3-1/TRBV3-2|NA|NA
CASSQTLRSESNEKLFF
TGTGCCAGCAGCCAAACCCTAAGGAGTGAATCAAATGAAAAACTGTTTTTT
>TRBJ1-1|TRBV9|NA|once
CASSQNLNTEAFF
TGTGCCAGCAGCCAGAATTTAAACACTGAAGCTTTCTTT